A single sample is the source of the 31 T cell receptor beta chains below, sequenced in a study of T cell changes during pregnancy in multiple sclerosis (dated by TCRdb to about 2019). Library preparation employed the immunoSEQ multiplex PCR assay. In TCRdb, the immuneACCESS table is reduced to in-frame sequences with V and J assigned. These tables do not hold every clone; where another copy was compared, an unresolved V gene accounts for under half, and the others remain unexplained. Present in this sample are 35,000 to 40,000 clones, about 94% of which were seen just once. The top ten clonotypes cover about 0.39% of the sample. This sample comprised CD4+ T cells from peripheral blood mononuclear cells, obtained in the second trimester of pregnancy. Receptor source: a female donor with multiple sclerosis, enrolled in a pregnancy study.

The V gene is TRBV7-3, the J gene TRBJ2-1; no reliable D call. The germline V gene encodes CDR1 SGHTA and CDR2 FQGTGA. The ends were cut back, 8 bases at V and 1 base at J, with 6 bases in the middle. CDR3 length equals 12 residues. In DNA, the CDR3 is TGTGCCAGCGGTCGGTCCTACAATGAGCAGTTCTTC. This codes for CASGRSYNEQFF. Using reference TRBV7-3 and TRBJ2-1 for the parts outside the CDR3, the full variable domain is GAGVSQTPSNKVTEKGKYVELRCDPISGHTALYWYRQSLGQGPEFLIYFQGTGAADDSGLPNDRFFAVRPEGSVSTLKIQRTERGDSAVYLCASGRSYNEQFFGPGTRLTVL.

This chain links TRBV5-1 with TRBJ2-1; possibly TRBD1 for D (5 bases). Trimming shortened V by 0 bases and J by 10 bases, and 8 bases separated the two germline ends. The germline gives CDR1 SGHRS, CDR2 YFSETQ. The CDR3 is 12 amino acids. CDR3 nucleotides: TGCGCCAGCAGCTTGGGGGGCCCCGAGCAGTTCTTC. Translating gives CASSLGGPEQFF.

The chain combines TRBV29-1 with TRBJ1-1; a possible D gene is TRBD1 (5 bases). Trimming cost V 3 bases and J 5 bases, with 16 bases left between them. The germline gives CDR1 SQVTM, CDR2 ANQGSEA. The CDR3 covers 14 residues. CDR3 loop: CSVDRGGTGTEAFF. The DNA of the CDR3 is TGCAGCGTTGACCGCGGGGGGACGGGGACTGAAGCTTTCTTT.

The CDR3 loop reads CASSSGQGQETQYF. CDR3 bases: TGTGCCAGCAGCTCGGGACAGGGGCAAGAGACCCAGTACTTC. The chain joins TRBV7-6 to TRBJ2-5; 10 positions agree with TRBD1. The CDR3 is 14 residues long. Losses at the gene ends were 4 bases for V and 2 bases for J; bases not matched to a gene: 1. Germline V lookup: CDR1 SGHVS, CDR2 FNYEAQ.

CDR3 sequence: CASSGGGGYEQYF. In DNA, the CDR3 is TGTGCCAGCAGCGGGGGGGGAGGCTACGAGCAGTACTTC. The chain uses TRBV7-8 and TRBJ2-7; 7 nucleotides align to TRBD2. This CDR3 contains 13 residues. The V segment lost 5 bases and the J segment 3 bases; nucleotides outside the gene matches: 4. The germline gives CDR1 SGHVS, CDR2 FQNEAQ.

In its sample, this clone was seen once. CDR3 DNA: TGTGCCAGCAGTCGGACAGGGGGCGCTTATGGCTACACCTTC. Translating it yields CASSRTGGAYGYTF. The chain couples TRBV27 to TRBJ1-2; 11 bases agree with TRBD1. V lost 5 bases to trimming and J lost 5 bases; unmatched junction nucleotides: 4. The CDR3 is 14 amino acids. Per the germline V gene, CDR1 is MNHEY and CDR2 is SMNVEV (reference sequence).

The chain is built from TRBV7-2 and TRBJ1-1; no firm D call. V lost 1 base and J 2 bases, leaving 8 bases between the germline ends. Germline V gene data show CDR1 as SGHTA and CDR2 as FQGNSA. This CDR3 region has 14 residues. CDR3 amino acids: CASSLVVGNTEAFF. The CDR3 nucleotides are TGTGCCAGCAGCTTAGTCGTGGGCAACACTGAAGCTTTCTTT.

In DNA form, the CDR3 reads TGTGCCAGCAACTCAGCGGGCGGGGGCGGAAACACCATATATTTT. Protein sequence: CASNSAGGGGNTIYF. This rearrangement joins TRBV6-5 to TRBJ1-3, with D possibly being TRBD1 (6 bases). The CDR3 runs 15 residues. Trimming cost V 7 bases and J 4 bases, with 17 bases left between them. Germline loops: CDR1 MNHEY, CDR2 SVGAGI.

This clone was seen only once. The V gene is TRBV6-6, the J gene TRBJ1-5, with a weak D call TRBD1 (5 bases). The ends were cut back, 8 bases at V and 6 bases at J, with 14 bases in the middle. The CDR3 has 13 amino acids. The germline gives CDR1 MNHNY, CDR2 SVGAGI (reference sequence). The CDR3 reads CASCGGGSQPQHF. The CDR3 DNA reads TGTGCCAGCTGCGGGGGGGGAAGTCAGCCCCAGCATTTT.

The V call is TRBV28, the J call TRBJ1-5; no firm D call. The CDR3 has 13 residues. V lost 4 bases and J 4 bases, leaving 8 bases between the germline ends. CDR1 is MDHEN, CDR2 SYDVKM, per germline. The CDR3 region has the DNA TGTGCCAGCAGTTCCGGGGTAAATCAGCCCCAGCATTTT. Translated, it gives CASSSGVNQPQHF.

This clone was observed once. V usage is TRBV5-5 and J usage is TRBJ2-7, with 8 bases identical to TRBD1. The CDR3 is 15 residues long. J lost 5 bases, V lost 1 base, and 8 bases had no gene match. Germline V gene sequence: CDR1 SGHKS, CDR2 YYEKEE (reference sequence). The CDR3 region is CASSLYYQGAHEQYF. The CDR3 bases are TGTGCCAGCAGCTTGTATTACCAGGGGGCCCACGAGCAGTACTTC.

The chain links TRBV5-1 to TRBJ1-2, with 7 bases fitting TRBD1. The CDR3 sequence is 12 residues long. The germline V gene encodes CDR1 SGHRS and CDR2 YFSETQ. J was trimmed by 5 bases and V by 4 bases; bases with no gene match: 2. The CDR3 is CASSEGAYGYTF. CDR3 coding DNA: TGCGCCAGCAGCGAGGGGGCGTATGGCTACACCTTC.

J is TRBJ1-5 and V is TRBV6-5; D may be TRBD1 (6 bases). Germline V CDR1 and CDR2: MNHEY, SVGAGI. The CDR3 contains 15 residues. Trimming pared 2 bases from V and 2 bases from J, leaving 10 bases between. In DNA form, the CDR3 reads TGTGCCAGCAGTTACAGGCAGGGGCGCAATCAGCCCCAGCATTTT. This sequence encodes CASSYRQGRNQPQHF.

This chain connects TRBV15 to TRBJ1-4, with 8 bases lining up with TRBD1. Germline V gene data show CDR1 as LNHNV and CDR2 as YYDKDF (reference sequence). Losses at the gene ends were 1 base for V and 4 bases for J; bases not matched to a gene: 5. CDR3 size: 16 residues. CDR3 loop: CATSRVRGLNNEKLFF. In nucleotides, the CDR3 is TGTGCCACCAGCAGAGTCAGGGGGCTCAATAATGAAAAACTGTTTTTT.

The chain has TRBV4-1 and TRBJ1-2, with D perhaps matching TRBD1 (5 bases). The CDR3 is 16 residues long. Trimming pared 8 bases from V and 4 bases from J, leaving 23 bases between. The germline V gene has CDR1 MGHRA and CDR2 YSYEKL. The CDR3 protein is CASPAKIIAGPYGYTF. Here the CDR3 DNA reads TGCGCCAGCCCAGCCAAGATTATAGCAGGGCCCTATGGCTACACCTTC.

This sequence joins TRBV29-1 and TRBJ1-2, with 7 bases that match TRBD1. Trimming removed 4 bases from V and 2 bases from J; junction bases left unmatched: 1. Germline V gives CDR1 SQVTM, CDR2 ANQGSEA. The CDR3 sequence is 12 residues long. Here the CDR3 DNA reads TGCAGCGTTGTGACAGGGAACTATGGCTACACCTTC. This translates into CSVVTGNYGYTF.

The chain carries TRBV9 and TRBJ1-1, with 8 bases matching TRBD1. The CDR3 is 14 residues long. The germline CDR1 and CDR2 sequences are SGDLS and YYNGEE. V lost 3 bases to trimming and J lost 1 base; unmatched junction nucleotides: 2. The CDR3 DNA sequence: TGTGCCAGCAGCGCCGGGACAGGGAACACTGAAGCTTTCTTT. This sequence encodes CASSAGTGNTEAFF.

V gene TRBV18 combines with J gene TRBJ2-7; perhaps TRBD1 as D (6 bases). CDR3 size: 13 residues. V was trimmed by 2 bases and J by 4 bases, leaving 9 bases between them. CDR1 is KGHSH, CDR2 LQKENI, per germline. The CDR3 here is CASSPATGYEQYF. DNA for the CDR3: TGTGCCAGCTCACCAGCAACAGGGTACGAGCAGTACTTC.

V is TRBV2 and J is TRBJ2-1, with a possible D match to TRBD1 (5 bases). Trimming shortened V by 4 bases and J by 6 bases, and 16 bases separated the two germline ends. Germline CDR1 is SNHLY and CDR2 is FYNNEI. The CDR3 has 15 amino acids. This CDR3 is CASSGGEQVLNEQFF. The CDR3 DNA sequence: TGTGCCAGCAGTGGGGGCGAGCAGGTTCTCAATGAGCAGTTCTTC. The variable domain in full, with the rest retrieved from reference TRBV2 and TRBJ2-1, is EPEVTQTPSHQVTQMGQEVILRCVPISNHLYFYWYRQILGQKVEFLVSFYNNEISEKSEIFDDQFSVERPDGSNFTLKIRSTKLEDSAMYFCASSGGEQVLNEQFFGPGTRLTVL.

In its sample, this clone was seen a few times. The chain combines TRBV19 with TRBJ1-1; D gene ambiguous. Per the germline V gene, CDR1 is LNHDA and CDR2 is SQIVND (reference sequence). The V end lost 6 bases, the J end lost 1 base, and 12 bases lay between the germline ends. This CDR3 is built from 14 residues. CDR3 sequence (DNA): TGTGCCAGTAGCGGAGGACGCCCGAACACTGAAGCTTTCTTT. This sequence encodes CASSGGRPNTEAFF.

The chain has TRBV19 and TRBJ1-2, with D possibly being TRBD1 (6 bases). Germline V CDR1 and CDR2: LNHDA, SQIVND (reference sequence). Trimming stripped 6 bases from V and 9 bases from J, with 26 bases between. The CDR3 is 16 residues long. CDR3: CASSHAGTTNNLRYTF. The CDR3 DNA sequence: TGTGCCAGTAGCCACGCCGGGACAACTAATAACCTGCGCTACACCTTC.

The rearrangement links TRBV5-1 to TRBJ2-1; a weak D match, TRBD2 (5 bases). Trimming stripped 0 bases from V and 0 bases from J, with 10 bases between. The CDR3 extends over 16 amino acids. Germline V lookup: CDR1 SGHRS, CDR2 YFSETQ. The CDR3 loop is CASSLVEASSYNEQFF. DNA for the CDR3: TGCGCCAGCAGCTTGGTGGAGGCCAGCTCCTACAATGAGCAGTTCTTC.

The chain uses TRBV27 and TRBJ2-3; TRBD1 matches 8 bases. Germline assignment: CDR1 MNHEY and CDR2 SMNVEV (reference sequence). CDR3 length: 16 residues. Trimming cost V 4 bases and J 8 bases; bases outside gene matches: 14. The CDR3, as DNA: TGTGCCAGCAGTTGGGGGACAGGACTTTTACAGGGTACGCAGTATTTT. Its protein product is CASSWGTGLLQGTQYF.

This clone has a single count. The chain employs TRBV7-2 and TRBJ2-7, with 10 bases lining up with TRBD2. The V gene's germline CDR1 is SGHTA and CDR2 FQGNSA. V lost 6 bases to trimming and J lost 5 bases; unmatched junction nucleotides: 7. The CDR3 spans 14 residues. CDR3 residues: CASSPSGRGHEQYF. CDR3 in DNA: TGTGCCAGCAGTCCGAGCGGGAGGGGGCACGAGCAGTACTTC.

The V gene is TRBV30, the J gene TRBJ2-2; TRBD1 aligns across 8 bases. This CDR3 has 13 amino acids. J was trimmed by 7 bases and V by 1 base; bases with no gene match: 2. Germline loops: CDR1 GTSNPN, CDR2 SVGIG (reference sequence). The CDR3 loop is CAWSETGVGELFF. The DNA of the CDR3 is TGTGCCTGGAGTGAGACAGGGGTCGGGGAGCTGTTTTTT.

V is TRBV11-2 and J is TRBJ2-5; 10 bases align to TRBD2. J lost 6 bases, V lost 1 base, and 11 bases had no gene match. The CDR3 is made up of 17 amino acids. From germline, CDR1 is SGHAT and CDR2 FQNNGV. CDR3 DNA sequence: TGTGCCAGCAGCTTAGTGGGCTTCGGACTAGCGGTTAAGACCCAGTACTTC. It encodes CASSLVGFGLAVKTQYF.

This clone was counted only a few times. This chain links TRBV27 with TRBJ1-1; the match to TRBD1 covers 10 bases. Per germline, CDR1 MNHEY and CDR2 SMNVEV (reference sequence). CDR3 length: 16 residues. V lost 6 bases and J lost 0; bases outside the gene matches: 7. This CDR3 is CASSRDRGHMNTEAFF. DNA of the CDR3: TGTGCCAGCAGCCGGGACAGGGGCCACATGAACACTGAAGCTTTCTTT.

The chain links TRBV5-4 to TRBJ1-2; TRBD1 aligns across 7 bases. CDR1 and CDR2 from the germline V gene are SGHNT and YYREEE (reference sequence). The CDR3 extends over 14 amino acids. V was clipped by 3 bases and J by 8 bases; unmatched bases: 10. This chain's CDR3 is CASSSGDRPLGYTF. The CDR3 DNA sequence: TGTGCCAGCAGCTCCGGGGACAGACCTCTGGGCTACACCTTC.

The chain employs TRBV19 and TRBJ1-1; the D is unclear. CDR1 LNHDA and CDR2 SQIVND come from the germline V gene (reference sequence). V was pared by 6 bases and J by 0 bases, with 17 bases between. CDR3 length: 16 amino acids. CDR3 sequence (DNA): TGTGCCAGTAGCTCCTGGCCGTCAAAGATGAACACTGAAGCTTTCTTT. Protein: CASSSWPSKMNTEAFF.

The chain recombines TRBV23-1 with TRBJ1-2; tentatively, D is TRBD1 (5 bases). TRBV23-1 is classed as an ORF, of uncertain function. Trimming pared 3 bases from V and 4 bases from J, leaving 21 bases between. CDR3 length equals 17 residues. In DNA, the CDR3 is TGCGCCAGCAGTCACCCAGGCAGGGTAAGAACTCGCTATGGCTACACCTTC. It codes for CASSHPGRVRTRYGYTF.

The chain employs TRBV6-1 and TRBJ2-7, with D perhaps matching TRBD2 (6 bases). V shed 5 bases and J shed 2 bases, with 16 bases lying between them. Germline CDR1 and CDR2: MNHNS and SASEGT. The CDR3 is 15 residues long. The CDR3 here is CASSFRDSYAYEQYF. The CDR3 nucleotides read TGTGCCAGCAGTTTCCGGGACTCCTATGCCTACGAGCAGTACTTC.